A selection of T cell receptor beta chains follows, all from one sample in a study of T cells in Graves' hyperthyroidism and ophthalmopathy. TCRdb ran MiXCR on the multiplex PCR reads and lists one entry per CDR3 protein. The sample shows about 380,000 distinct CDR3 sequences, around 20% of them seen only once. Sequenced input: blood. The receptors were gathered from a man younger than 35 with Graves' ophthalmopathy. Both conserved end residues are part of each CDR3. A D gene is named only where the DNA matches it firmly. Clone size is stated in some rows and not others, as once, few, many or a class when expanded.

J: TRBJ1-5; size: many; D: NA; V: TRBV28; DNA: TGTGCCAGCAGCCTGGACAGTTCAACAGCCGGTCAGCCCCAGCATTTT; CDR3: CASSLDSSTAGQPQHF
J: TRBJ2-1; size: many; D: TRBD1; V: TRBV7-9; DNA: TGTGCCAGCAGCCCCCAGGACAGGGCCTACAATGAGCAGTTCTTC; CDR3: CASSPQDRAYNEQFF
J: TRBJ2-1; size: NA; D: NA; V: TRBV19; DNA: TGTGCCAGCACCTTAACGGGGCTTAACAATGAGCAGTTCTTC; CDR3: CASTLTGLNNEQFF
J: TRBJ1-2; size: many; D: TRBD1; V: TRBV5-1; DNA: TGCGCCAGCACCGGACAGGGGTATGGCTACACCTTC; CDR3: CASTGQGYGYTF
J: TRBJ2-5; size: NA; D: NA; V: TRBV19; DNA: TGTGCCAGTAGTATATCCGCTAGGGGACAAGAGACCCAGTACTTC; CDR3: CASSISARGQETQYF
J: TRBJ1-2; size: many; D: NA; V: TRBV5-6; DNA: TGTGCCAGCAGTCTGGGGGGGGACTATGGCTACACCTTC; CDR3: CASSLGGDYGYTF
J: TRBJ1-5; size: many; D: NA; V: TRBV18; DNA: TGTGCCAGCTCACCGGGACAAACGGGGCAGCCCCAGCATTTT; CDR3: CASSPGQTGQPQHF
J: TRBJ2-3; size: NA; D: NA; V: TRBV5-1; DNA: TGCGCCAGCAGCACAGGGAGAAGCACAGATACGCAGTATTTT; CDR3: CASSTGRSTDTQYF
J: TRBJ2-3; size: many; D: TRBD1; V: TRBV6-5; DNA: TGTGCCAGCAGTTACCGGGACAGGGCTGATACGCAGTATTTT; CDR3: CASSYRDRADTQYF
J: TRBJ2-5; size: NA; D: NA; V: TRBV29-1; DNA: TGCAGCGTGGAACGAGGAGAAGGGGGGGAGACCCAGTACTTC; CDR3: CSVERGEGGETQYF
J: TRBJ1-5; size: NA; D: TRBD1; V: TRBV24-1; DNA: TGTGCCACCAGTGCAGGACAGGGCCGAAGGGGGCCCCAGCATTTT; CDR3: CATSAGQGRRGPQHF
J: TRBJ1-2; size: NA; D: NA; V: TRBV4-2; DNA: TGTGCCAGCAGCCAAGATTTAGTCGGGTCGGAGAGCTACACCTTC; CDR3: CASSQDLVGSESYTF
J: TRBJ1-6; size: many; D: NA; V: TRBV28; DNA: TGTGCCAGCAGTCTGCCGGTCTCACCCCTCCACTTT; CDR3: CASSLPVSPLHF
J: TRBJ2-7; size: few; D: NA; V: TRBV29-1; DNA: TGCAGCGTTGGACCGTCTGCTTTTGACGAGCAGTACTTC; CDR3: CSVGPSAFDEQYF
J: TRBJ1-6; size: NA; D: TRBD1; V: TRBV7-6; DNA: TGTGCCAGCAGCCTCCGGGACAGTGCTTATAATTCACCCCTCCACTTT; CDR3: CASSLRDSAYNSPLHF
J: TRBJ1-2; size: few; D: NA; V: TRBV24-1; DNA: TGTGCCACCAGTCAGGAACAGAACTATGGCTACACCTTC; CDR3: CATSQEQNYGYTF
J: TRBJ2-1; size: many; D: NA; V: TRBV6-1; DNA: TGTGCCAGCAGTGGGGATGCCTACAATGAGCAGTTCTTC; CDR3: CASSGDAYNEQFF
J: TRBJ1-1; size: many; D: NA; V: TRBV6-1; DNA: TGTGCCAGCAGTGAGGGTCTATCGGGTACTGAAGCTTTCTTT; CDR3: CASSEGLSGTEAFF
J: TRBJ2-1; size: many; D: TRBD1; V: TRBV5-6; DNA: TGTGCCAGCAGCCCGCAGGGGGCTACCTACAATGAGCAGTTCTTC; CDR3: CASSPQGATYNEQFF
J: TRBJ2-5; size: NA; D: TRBD2; V: TRBV6-1; DNA: TGTGCCAGCAGTGAAGGACTAGCGGGGGGCCGGGAGACCCAGTACTTC; CDR3: CASSEGLAGGRETQYF
J: TRBJ1-2; size: many; D: TRBD1; V: TRBV24-1; DNA: TGTGCCACCAGTGAACCGGACAGGGTAGGTGGCTACACCTTC; CDR3: CATSEPDRVGGYTF
J: TRBJ2-7; size: many; D: NA; V: TRBV12-3/TRBV12-4; DNA: TGTGCCAGCAGTTTAGAGGGGAACGAGCAGTACTTC; CDR3: CASSLEGNEQYF
J: TRBJ2-2; size: NA; D: NA; V: TRBV2; DNA: TGTGCCAGCAGCTTGCCGCTCGGGGAGCTGTTTTTT; CDR3: CASSLPLGELFF
J: TRBJ2-7; size: NA; D: NA; V: TRBV19; DNA: TGTGCCAGTAGTATCCGCGGACAGCAAACTCCTAGAGAGCAGTACTTC; CDR3: CASSIRGQQTPREQYF
J: TRBJ1-5; size: few; D: NA; V: TRBV18; DNA: TGTGCCAGCTCACCAGACGCAGGGAGAAATCAGCCCCAGCATTTT; CDR3: CASSPDAGRNQPQHF
J: TRBJ2-7; size: few; D: NA; V: TRBV29-1; DNA: TGCAGCGTTGCCACACGGGATCGGTACGAGCAGTACTTC; CDR3: CSVATRDRYEQYF
J: TRBJ2-2; size: NA; D: TRBD2; V: TRBV5-4; DNA: TGTGCCAGCAGCTTGACAGCGGGGGGGCCCGGGGAGCTGTTTTTT; CDR3: CASSLTAGGPGELFF
J: TRBJ1-2; size: NA; D: NA; V: TRBV12-3/TRBV12-4; DNA: TGTGCCAGCAGCGCGGGGGGCTCCCTATGGGGCTACACCTTC; CDR3: CASSAGGSLWGYTF
J: TRBJ2-4; size: many; D: NA; V: TRBV12-3/TRBV12-4; DNA: TGTGCCAGCAGGCGTCACAGGGATCCTAGGAACATTCAGTACTTC; CDR3: CASRRHRDPRNIQYF
J: TRBJ1-4; size: NA; D: NA; V: TRBV20-1; DNA: TGCAGTGCTCCTGACCGTGACGAAAAACTGTTTTTT; CDR3: CSAPDRDEKLFF
J: TRBJ1-4; size: many; D: NA; V: TRBV2; DNA: TGTGCCAGCACCCCTCCTGCCGCAACTAATGAAAAACTGTTTTTT; CDR3: CASTPPAATNEKLFF
J: TRBJ2-2; size: NA; D: TRBD2; V: TRBV7-3; DNA: TGTGCCAGCAGCGAAACCGGGACTAGCGGGGGGGCCCGTACCGGGGAGCTGTTTTTT; CDR3: CASSETGTSGGARTGELFF
J: TRBJ1-1; size: many; D: NA; V: TRBV20-1; DNA: TGCAGTGTTGGGGGGGGGGGCTTCGAAACTGAAGCTTTCTTT; CDR3: CSVGGGGFETEAFF
J: TRBJ2-3; size: many; D: NA; V: TRBV12-3/TRBV12-4; DNA: TGTGCCAGCAGTTTAGGGGGTGGGGGCCTCCCTAGCACAGATACGCAGTATTTT; CDR3: CASSLGGGGLPSTDTQYF
J: TRBJ2-5; size: few; D: TRBD2; V: TRBV5-6; DNA: TGTGCCAGTAGTACCACTAGCGGGGAAGGAGAGACCCAGTACTTC; CDR3: CASSTTSGEGETQYF
J: TRBJ2-3; size: many; D: NA; V: TRBV18; DNA: TGTGCCAGCTCACCCTCGGGACTGACAGATACGCAGTATTTT; CDR3: CASSPSGLTDTQYF
J: TRBJ1-1; size: NA; D: TRBD1; V: TRBV7-2; DNA: TGTGCCAGCAGCTTAGCCCCTACAGGGGGAGGCGTAGCTTTCTTT; CDR3: CASSLAPTGGGVAFF
J: TRBJ2-6; size: few; D: TRBD2; V: TRBV7-3; DNA: TGTGCCAGCAGCCTGGGACTAGCGAGGGTTGGTGCCAACGTCCTGACTTTC; CDR3: CASSLGLARVGANVLTF
J: TRBJ2-7; size: many; D: TRBD2; V: TRBV7-2; DNA: TGTGCCAGCAGCAAAACTAGCGGGGGCCCCTACGAGCAGTACTTC; CDR3: CASSKTSGGPYEQYF
J: TRBJ1-2; size: NA; D: NA; V: TRBV10-2; DNA: TGCGCCAGCAGCGGCACCTATGGCTACACCTTC; CDR3: CASSGTYGYTF
J: TRBJ2-3; size: NA; D: NA; V: TRBV29-1; DNA: TGCAGCGTTCGTCCGTTTAGCACAGATACGCAGTATTTT; CDR3: CSVRPFSTDTQYF
J: TRBJ1-5; size: many; D: TRBD1; V: TRBV2; DNA: TGTGCCAGCAGCCCAGCCGGGACAGGGAACAATCAGCCCCAGCATTTT; CDR3: CASSPAGTGNNQPQHF
J: TRBJ2-5; size: few; D: TRBD2; V: TRBV5-1; DNA: TGCGCCAGCAGCTTGTCATTTGGACTAGCAATTCGAGAGACCCAGTACTTC; CDR3: CASSLSFGLAIRETQYF
J: TRBJ2-7; size: many; D: NA; V: TRBV3-1; DNA: TGTGCCAGCAGCGAGGGGGCGGGGGCGAACGAGCAGTACTTC; CDR3: CASSEGAGANEQYF
J: TRBJ2-7; size: many; D: NA; V: TRBV12-3/TRBV12-4; DNA: TGTGCCAGCACCTGGGACGGTGTGGCTTACGAGCAGTACTTC; CDR3: CASTWDGVAYEQYF
J: TRBJ2-5; size: few; D: NA; V: TRBV5-1; DNA: TGCGCCACCGCGGCAGAGGGTTCCCAAGAGACCCAGTACTTC; CDR3: CATAAEGSQETQYF
J: TRBJ1-5; size: NA; D: TRBD1; V: TRBV19; DNA: TGTGCCAGTAGTGCCCCTTGGACAGGCAAAGATGGGGTGGCCCAGCATTTT; CDR3: CASSAPWTGKDGVAQHF
J: TRBJ1-5; size: NA; D: NA; V: TRBV19; DNA: TGTGCCAGTGCCCCTAGAGGAATGAATCAGCCCCAGCATTTT; CDR3: CASAPRGMNQPQHF
J: TRBJ2-3; size: few; D: NA; V: TRBV9; DNA: TGTGCCAGCAGCCCCTCTCCCCCCCCCGGCACAGATACGCAGTATTTT; CDR3: CASSPSPPPGTDTQYF
J: TRBJ1-5; size: NA; D: TRBD1; V: TRBV3-1; DNA: TGTGCCAGCAGCCTATCCGGGACAGGTACCAATCAGCCCCAGCATTTT; CDR3: CASSLSGTGTNQPQHF
J: TRBJ1-3; size: NA; D: NA; V: TRBV3-1; DNA: TGTGCCAGCAGGCGGAGGGACACCATATATTTT; CDR3: CASRRRDTIYF
J: TRBJ1-1; size: NA; D: NA; V: TRBV28; DNA: TGTGCCAGCAGTTCGCGACAGGTCACTGAGGCTTTCTTT; CDR3: CASSSRQVTEAFF
J: TRBJ1-5; size: many; D: NA; V: TRBV28; DNA: TGTGCCAGCAGTTTCCCCCGGGACGGAAGCAATCAGCCCCAGCATTTT; CDR3: CASSFPRDGSNQPQHF
J: TRBJ1-2; size: NA; D: TRBD1; V: TRBV15; DNA: TGTGCCGCCAGCAGAGAAGTCGGAGGGGGCGTCCGGTACGGCTACACCTTC; CDR3: CAASREVGGGVRYGYTF
J: TRBJ2-2; size: many; D: NA; V: TRBV5-1; DNA: TGCGCCAGCAGCTTGGAGCCAAACACCGGGGAGCTGTTTTTT; CDR3: CASSLEPNTGELFF
J: TRBJ2-3; size: few; D: NA; V: TRBV4-1; DNA: TGCGCCAGCAGCCAATTAAGGGGAGATACGCAGTATTTT; CDR3: CASSQLRGDTQYF
J: TRBJ1-1; size: many; D: TRBD1; V: TRBV5-1; DNA: TGCGCCAGCAGCCTAAGACAGGGGGGCACTGAAGCTTTCTTT; CDR3: CASSLRQGGTEAFF
J: TRBJ1-1; size: many; D: NA; V: TRBV2; DNA: TGTGCCAGCAGTGGAAGCGGGAACACTGAAGCTTTCTTT; CDR3: CASSGSGNTEAFF
J: TRBJ1-2; size: NA; D: TRBD1; V: TRBV7-8; DNA: TGTGCCAGCAGCCAGAACAGGGGGCAGGGATATGGCTACACCTTC; CDR3: CASSQNRGQGYGYTF
J: TRBJ1-1; size: many; D: NA; V: TRBV12-3/TRBV12-4; DNA: TGTGCCAGCAGTCCTCGAGGGTGGGCTGAAGCTTTCTTT; CDR3: CASSPRGWAEAFF